This entry features one T cell receptor beta chain sequence. The data stem from a study of cytomegalovirus exposure and HLA in healthy donors. Germline-derived CDR1 and CDR2 are SGHNT and YENEEA. Trimming cost V 5 bases and J 5 bases, with 19 bases left between them. This CDR3 spans 15 amino acids. The PCR ran on 60 Vbeta and 13 Jbeta primers. Only in-frame clones appear in the TCRdb table, and some are missing; sequencing was by immunoSEQ multiplex PCR. Of about 130,000 clones in the sample, roughly four fifths were seen once. The sample was PBMCs. The source is a man aged 25-40 years in good health and CMV-seronegative. The chain is built from TRBV11-3 and TRBJ2-7; maybe TRBD2 (7 bases). Here the CDR3 reads CASSLGGWGGDEQYF. The CDR3 DNA is TGTGCCAGCAGCCTCGGGGGTTGGGGGGGCGACGAGCAGTACTTC.